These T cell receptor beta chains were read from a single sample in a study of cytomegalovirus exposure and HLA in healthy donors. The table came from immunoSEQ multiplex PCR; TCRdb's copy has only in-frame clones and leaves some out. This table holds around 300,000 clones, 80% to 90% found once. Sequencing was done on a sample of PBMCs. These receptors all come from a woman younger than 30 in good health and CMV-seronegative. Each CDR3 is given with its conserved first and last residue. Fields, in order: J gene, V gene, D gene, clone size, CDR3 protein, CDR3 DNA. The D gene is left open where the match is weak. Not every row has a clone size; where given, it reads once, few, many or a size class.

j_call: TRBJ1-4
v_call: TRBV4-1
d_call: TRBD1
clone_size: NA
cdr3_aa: CASSHSDRGPSEKLFF
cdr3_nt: TGCGCCAGCAGCCATTCGGACAGGGGGCCTAGTGAAAAACTGTTTTTT

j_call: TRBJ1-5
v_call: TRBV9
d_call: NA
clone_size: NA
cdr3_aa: CASSVDGERQPQHF
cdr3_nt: TGTGCCAGCAGCGTAGACGGGGAACGGCAGCCCCAGCATTTT

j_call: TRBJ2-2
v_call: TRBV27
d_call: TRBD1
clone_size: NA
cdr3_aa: CASRFISTGSRTGELFF
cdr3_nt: TGTGCCAGCAGATTCATCTCGACAGGGTCTCGCACCGGGGAGCTGTTTTTT

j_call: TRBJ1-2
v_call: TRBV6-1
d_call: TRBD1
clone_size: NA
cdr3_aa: CASSDLTGVGYTF
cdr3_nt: TGTGCCAGCAGTGACCTGACAGGGGTTGGCTACACCTTC

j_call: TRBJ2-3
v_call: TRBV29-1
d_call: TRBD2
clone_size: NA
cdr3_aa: CSVEDRWGLAGAATDTQYF
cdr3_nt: TGCAGCGTTGAAGATCGTTGGGGACTAGCGGGAGCCGCCACAGATACGCAGTATTTT

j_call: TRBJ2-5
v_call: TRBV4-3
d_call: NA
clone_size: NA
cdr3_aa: CASSSGSHETQYF
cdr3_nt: TGCGCCAGCAGCTCGGGATCCCACGAGACCCAGTACTTC

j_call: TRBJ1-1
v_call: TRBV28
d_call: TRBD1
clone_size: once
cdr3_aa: CASRLTGGGGAFF
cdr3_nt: TGTGCCAGCAGGTTGACAGGGGGCGGAGGAGCTTTCTTT

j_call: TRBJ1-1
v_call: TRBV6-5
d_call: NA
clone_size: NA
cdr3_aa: CASFGGAEAFF
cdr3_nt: TGTGCCAGTTTCGGGGGTGCCGAAGCTTTCTTT

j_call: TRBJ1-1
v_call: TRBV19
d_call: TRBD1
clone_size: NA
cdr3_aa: CASIRQGGTEAFF
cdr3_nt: TGTGCCAGTATTAGACAGGGGGGTACTGAAGCTTTCTTT

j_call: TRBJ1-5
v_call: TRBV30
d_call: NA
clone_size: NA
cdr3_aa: CAWSVSIGEVQPQHF
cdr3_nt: TGTGCCTGGAGTGTATCGATAGGGGAGGTACAGCCCCAGCATTTT

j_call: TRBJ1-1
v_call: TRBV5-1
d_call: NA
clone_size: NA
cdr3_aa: CASSVTRGGTEAFF
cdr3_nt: TGCGCCAGCAGCGTGACTCGAGGGGGCACTGAAGCTTTCTTT

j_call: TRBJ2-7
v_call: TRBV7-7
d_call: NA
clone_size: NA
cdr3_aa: CASSPGRGYEQYF
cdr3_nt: TGTGCTAGCAGCCCGGGCAGGGGATACGAGCAGTACTTC

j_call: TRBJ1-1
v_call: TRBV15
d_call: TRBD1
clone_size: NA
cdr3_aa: CATSGGTGGNTEAFF
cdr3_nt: TGTGCCACCAGCGGGGGGACAGGGGGCAACACTGAAGCTTTCTTT

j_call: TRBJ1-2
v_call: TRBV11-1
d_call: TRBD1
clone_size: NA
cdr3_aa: CASSLKQGPNYGYTF
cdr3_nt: TGTGCCAGCAGCCTGAAACAGGGGCCTAACTATGGCTACACCTTC

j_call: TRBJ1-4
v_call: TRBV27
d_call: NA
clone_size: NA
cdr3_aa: CASSLVGQGASNEKLFF
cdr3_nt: TGTGCCAGCAGTTTAGTCGGACAAGGGGCTTCTAATGAAAAACTGTTTTTT

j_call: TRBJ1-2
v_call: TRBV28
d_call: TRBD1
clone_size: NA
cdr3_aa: CASSLSTDRGNYGYTF
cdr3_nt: TGTGCCAGCAGTTTATCCACTGACAGGGGTAACTATGGCTACACCTTC

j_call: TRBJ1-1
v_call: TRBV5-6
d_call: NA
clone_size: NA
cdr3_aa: CASSLRGVKNTEAFF
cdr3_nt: TGTGCCAGCAGCTTACGAGGAGTGAAGAACACTGAAGCTTTCTTT

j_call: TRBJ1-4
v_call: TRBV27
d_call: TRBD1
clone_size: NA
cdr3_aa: CASSSRTGGSTNEKLFF
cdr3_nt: TGTGCCAGCAGTTCCCGGACAGGGGGGTCAACTAATGAAAAACTGTTTTTT

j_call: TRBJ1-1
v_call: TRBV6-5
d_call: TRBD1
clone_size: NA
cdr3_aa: CASSSQGTENTEAFF
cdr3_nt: TGTGCCAGCAGTAGTCAGGGGACAGAGAACACTGAAGCTTTCTTT

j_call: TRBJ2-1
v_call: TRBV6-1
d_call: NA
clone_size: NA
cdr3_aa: CASIPIPRNEQFF
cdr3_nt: TGTGCCAGCATCCCCATACCGAGGAATGAGCAGTTCTTC

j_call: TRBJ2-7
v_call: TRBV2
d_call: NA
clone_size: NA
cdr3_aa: CASSERGTDEQYF
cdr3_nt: TGTGCCAGCAGTGAACGAGGAACCGACGAGCAGTACTTC

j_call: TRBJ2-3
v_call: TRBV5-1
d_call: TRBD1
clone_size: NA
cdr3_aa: CASSQGGTGATDTQYF
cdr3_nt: TGCGCCAGCAGCCAGGGTGGGACAGGGGCCACAGATACGCAGTATTTT

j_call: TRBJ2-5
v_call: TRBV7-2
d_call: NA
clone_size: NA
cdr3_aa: CASSQGPGRGETQYF
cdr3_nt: TGTGCCAGCAGCCAAGGCCCGGGGAGAGGGGAGACCCAGTACTTC

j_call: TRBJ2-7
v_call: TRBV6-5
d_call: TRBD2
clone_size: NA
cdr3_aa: CASSYSPAGGYEQYF
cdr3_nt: TGTGCCAGCAGTTACTCGCCAGCGGGGGGCTACGAGCAGTACTTC

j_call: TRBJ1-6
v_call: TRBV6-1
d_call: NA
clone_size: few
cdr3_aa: CASSELGSSYNSPLHF
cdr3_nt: TGTGCCAGCAGTGAATTGGGCAGCTCCTATAATTCACCCCTCCACTTT

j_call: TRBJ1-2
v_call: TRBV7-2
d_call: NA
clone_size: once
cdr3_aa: CASSPRGFSGYTF
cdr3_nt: TGTGCCAGCAGCCCTCGAGGGTTTTCTGGCTACACCTTC

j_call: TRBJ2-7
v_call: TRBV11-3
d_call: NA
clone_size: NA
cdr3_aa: CASSASGEQYF
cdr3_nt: TGTGCCAGCAGCGCGTCGGGTGAGCAGTACTTC

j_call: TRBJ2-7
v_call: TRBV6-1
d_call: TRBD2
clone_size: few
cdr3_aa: CASIGTSAAYEQYF
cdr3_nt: TGTGCCAGCATAGGGACTAGCGCCGCCTACGAGCAGTACTTC

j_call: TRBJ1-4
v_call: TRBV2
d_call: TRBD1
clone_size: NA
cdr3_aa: CAILRIDRGPEKLFF
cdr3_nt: TGTGCCATACTAAGAATCGACAGGGGGCCTGAAAAACTGTTTTTT

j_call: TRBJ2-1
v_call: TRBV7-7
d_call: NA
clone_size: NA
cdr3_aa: CASSLGPGNEQFF
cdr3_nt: TGTGCCAGCAGCTTAGGGCCGGGCAATGAGCAGTTCTTC

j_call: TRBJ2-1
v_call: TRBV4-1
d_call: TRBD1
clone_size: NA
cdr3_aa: CASSQEDDRGTGNEQFF
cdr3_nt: TGCGCCAGCAGCCAAGAGGATGACAGGGGGACAGGCAATGAGCAGTTCTTC

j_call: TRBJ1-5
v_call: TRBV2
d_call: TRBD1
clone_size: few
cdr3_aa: CASSEVGQGAREQPQHF
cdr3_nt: TGTGCCAGCAGTGAAGTTGGACAGGGGGCGCGAGAACAGCCCCAGCATTTT

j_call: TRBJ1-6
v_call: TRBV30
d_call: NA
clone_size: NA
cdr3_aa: CAGRGSGIYNSPLHF
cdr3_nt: TGTGCCGGGCGGGGGAGCGGAATCTATAATTCACCCCTCCACTTT

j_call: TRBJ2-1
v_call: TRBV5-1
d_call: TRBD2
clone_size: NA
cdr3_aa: CASSLASTSGGNNEQFF
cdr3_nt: TGCGCCAGCAGCTTGGCATCTACTAGCGGAGGGAACAATGAGCAGTTCTTC

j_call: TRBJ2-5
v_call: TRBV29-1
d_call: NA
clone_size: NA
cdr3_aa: CSVDGDRTQETQYF
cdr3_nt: TGCAGCGTTGACGGCGACAGAACACAAGAGACCCAGTACTTC

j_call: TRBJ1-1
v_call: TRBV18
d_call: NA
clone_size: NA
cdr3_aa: CASSNTGSYLEAFF
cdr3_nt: TGTGCCAGCTCAAATACAGGGTCTTATCTAGAAGCTTTCTTT

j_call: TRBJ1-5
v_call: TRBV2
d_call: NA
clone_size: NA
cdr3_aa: CASTLQGNQPQHF
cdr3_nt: TGTGCCAGCACCCTACAGGGAAATCAGCCCCAGCATTTT

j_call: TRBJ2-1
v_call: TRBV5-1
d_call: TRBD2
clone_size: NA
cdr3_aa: CASSSYPGTSANEQFF
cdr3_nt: TGCGCCAGCAGCTCATACCCCGGGACTAGCGCGAATGAGCAGTTCTTC

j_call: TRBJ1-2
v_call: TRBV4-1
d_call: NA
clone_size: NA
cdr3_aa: CASSQPGANYGYTF
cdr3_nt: TGCGCCAGCAGCCAACCCGGGGCTAACTATGGCTACACCTTC

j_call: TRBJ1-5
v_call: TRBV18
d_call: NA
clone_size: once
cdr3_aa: CASSPRESRRDQPQHF
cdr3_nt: TGTGCCAGCTCACCACGGGAGTCTCGACGGGATCAGCCCCAGCATTTT

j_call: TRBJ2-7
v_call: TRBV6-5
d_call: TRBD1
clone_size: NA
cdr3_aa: CASSSPGQRYEQYF
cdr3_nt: TGTGCCAGCAGTTCGCCGGGACAGAGATACGAGCAGTACTTC

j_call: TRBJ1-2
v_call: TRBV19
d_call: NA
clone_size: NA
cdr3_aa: CASSLTQNYGYTF
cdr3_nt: TGTGCCAGTAGTCTGACACAAAACTATGGCTACACCTTC

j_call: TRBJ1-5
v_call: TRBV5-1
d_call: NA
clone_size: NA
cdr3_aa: CASSYDRNQPQHF
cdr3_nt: TGCGCCAGCAGCTATGACAGGAATCAGCCCCAGCATTTT

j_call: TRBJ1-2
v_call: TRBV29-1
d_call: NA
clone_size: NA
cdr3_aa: CSATGGANYGYTF
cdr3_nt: TGCAGCGCCACGGGGGGGGCAAACTATGGCTACACCTTC

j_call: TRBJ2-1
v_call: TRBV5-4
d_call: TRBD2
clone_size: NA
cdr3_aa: CASSRTSGTYNEQFF
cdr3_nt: TGTGCCAGCAGCCGGACTAGCGGAACCTACAATGAGCAGTTCTTC

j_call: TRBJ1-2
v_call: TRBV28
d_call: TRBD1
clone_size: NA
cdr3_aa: CASSWGTGGHYGYTF
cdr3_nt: TGTGCCAGCAGTTGGGGGACAGGGGGCCACTATGGCTACACCTTC

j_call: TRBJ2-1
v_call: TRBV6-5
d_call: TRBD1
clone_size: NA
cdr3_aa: CASSGQGWNEQFF
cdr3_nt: TGTGCCAGCTCGGGACAGGGGTGGAATGAGCAGTTCTTC

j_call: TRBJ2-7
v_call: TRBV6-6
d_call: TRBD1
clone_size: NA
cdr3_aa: CASSYSYGQGNEQYF
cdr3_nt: TGTGCCAGCAGTTACTCGTATGGACAGGGGAACGAGCAGTACTTC

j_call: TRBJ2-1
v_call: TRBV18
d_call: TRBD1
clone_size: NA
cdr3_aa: CASSTGQGSNEQFF
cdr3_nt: TGTGCCAGCTCAACCGGACAGGGCTCAAATGAGCAGTTCTTC

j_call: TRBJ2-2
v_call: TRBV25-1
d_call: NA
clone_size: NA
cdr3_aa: CASSEYKSGDTGELFF
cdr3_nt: TGTGCCAGCAGTGAATACAAGTCAGGGGATACCGGGGAGCTGTTTTTT

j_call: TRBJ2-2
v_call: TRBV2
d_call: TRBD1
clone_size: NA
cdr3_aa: CASRTGTGQLTGELFF
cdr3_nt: TGTGCCAGCAGGACCGGGACAGGGCAACTCACCGGGGAGCTGTTTTTT

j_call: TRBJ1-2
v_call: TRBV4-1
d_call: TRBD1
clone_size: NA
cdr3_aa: CASSQGDRGGYGYTF
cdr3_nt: TGCGCCAGCAGCCAAGGGGACAGGGGAGGGTATGGCTACACCTTC

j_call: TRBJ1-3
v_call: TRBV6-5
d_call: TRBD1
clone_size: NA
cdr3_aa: CASSYGTGRRGNTIYF
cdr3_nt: TGTGCCAGCAGTTACGGGACAGGGAGACGGGGAAACACCATATATTTT